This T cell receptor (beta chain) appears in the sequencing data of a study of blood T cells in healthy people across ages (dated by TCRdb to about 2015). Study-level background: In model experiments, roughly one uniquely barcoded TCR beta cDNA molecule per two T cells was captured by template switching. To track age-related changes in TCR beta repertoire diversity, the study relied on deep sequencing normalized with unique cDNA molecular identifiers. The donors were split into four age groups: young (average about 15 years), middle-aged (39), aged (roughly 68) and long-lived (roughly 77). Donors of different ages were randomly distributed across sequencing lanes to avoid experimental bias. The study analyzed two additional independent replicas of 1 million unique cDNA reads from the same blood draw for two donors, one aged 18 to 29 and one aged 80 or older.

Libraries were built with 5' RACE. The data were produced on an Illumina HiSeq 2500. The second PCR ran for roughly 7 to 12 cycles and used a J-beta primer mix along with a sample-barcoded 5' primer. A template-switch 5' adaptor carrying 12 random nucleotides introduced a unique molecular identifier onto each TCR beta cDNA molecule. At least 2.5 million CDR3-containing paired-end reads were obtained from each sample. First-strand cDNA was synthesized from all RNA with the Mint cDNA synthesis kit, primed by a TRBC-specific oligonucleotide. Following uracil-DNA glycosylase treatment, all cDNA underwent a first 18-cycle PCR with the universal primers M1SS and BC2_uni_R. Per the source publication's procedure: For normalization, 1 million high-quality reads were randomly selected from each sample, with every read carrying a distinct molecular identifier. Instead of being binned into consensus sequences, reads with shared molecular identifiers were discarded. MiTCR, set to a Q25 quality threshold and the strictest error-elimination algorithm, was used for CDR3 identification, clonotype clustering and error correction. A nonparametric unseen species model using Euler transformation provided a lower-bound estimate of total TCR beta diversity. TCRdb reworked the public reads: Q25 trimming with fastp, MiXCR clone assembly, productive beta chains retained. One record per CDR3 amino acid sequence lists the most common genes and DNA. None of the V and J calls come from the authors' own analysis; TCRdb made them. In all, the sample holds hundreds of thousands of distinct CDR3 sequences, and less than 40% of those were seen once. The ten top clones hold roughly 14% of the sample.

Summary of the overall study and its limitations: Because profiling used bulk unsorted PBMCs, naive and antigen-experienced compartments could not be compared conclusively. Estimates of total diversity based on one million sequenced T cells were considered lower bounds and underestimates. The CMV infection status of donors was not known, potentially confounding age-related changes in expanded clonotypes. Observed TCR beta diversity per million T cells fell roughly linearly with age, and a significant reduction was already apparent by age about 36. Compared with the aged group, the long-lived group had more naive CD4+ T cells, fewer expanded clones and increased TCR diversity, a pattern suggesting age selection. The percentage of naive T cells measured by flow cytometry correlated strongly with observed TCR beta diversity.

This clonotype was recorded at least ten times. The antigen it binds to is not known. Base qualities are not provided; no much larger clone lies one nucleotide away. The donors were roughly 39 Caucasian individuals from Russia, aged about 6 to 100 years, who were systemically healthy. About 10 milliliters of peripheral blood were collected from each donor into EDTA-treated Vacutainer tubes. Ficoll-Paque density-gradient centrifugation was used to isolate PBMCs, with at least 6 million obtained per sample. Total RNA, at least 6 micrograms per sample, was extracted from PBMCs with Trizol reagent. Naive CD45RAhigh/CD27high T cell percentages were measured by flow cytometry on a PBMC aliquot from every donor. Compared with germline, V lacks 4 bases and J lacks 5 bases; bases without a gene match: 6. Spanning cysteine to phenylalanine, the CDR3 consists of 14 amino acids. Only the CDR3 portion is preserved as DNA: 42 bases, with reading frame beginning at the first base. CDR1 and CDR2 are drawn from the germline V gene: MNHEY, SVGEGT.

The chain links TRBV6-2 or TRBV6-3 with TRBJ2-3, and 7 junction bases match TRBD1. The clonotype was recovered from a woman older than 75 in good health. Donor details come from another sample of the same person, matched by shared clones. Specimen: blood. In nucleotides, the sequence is TGTGCCAGCAGTTTCGACAGGGACGGAGATACGCAGTATTTT. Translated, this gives CASSFDRDGDTQYF.